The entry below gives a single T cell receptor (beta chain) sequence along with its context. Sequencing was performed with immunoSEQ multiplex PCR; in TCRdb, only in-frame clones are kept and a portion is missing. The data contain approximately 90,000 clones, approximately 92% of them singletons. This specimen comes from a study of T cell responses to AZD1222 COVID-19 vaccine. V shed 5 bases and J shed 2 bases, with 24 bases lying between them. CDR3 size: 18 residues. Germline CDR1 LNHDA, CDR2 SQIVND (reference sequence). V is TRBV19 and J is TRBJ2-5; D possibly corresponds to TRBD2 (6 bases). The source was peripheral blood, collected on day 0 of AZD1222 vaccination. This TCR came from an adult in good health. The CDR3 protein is CASSLGARGGVRQETQYF. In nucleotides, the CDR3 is TGTGCCAGTAGTCTCGGGGCCCGAGGAGGGGTGCGTCAAGAGACCCAGTACTTC.